The present entry profiles one T cell receptor (beta chain) with its context. What it recognizes is unknown. Overnight CMV lysate stimulation of fresh PBMCs defined donor CMV status by CD4+ IFNgamma. Four subsets defined by CD45RA and CD27 were sorted after CD3, CD4, CD8 and live/dead staining. Two oligonucleotides, mixed equimolar, formed the beta constant-region primer covering TRBC1 and TRBC2. Ligated cDNA was amplified by four rounds of PCR with nested alpha and beta constant-region primers and SP2. TCRdb itself ran the UMI-ligation and nested PCR reads through MiXCR, one entry per CDR3 protein. Of under 150,000 distinct CDR3 sequences listed, approximately 20% are singletons. The data derive from a study of naive and memory T cell subsets. Whole-study results and caveats: A few larger clonotypes appeared in naive repertoires, especially CD8, possibly memory cells re-expressing CD45RA.

Trimming took 0 bases from V and 6 from J, leaving 14 bases between them. Germline V gene data show CDR1 as SEHNR and CDR2 as FQNEAQ (reference sequence). This CDR3 has 15 residues. The TCR comes from a human donor in good health. This chain links TRBV7-9 with TRBJ1-2; a possible D gene is TRBD1 (5 bases). Sequenced material: naive CD8+ T cells from blood. In nucleotides, the CDR3 is TGTGCCAGCAGCTTAGCGCAGGGTGAGGCAGATGGCTACACCTTC. As protein: CASSLAQGEADGYTF.